This TCR beta chain was sequenced for a study of spatial heterogeneity in lung cancer. At the level of the study: The count of detected beta-chain sequences consistently exceeded that of alpha-chain sequences. Strong correlation was found between tumor-region TCR transcript counts and a T cell module score from matched bulk RNA-seq.

Judged by abundance, this clonotype is medium-sized. What it binds is not known. Overall study findings and caveats: Coverage of tumor T cells, by estimate, reached approximately 7% for alpha chains and around 13% for beta chains. In tumors, expanded intratumoral alpha and beta TCR counts tracked mutation counts.

The CDR3 has 13 amino acids. Per germline, CDR1 SQVTM and CDR2 ANQGSEA. With 4 bases removed from V and 3 bases from J, the gap between germline ends came to 11 bases. Time point defined: sample taken at primary tumor resection. Unsorted whole RNA samples from tumor, nontumor lung or frozen PBMC were sequenced. TCRdb redid the calling of the 5' RACE reads with MiXCR, one entry per CDR3 protein. The profile covers some 6,000 distinct CDR3 sequences, with less than 9.5% appearing a single time and roughly 25% taken by the ten largest. Sequencing used lung tumor tissue, obtained at surgery. The rearrangement links TRBV29-1 to TRBJ2-3, with D uncertain. The TCR was taken from a female donor with early-stage non-small cell lung cancer. In nucleotides, the CDR3 is TGCAGCGTTGCCCAACGTGGTACAGATACGCAGTATTTT. Translated, it gives CSVAQRGTDTQYF.